The rows below give T cell receptor beta chains drawn from one sample of a study of cytomegalovirus exposure and HLA in healthy donors. This table comes from immunoSEQ multiplex PCR, and its TCRdb copy is limited to in-frame clones, with some not included. The profile shows 120,000 or so clones, approximately 83% of them singletons. Sequencing was carried out using PBMCs. The receptors were gathered from a man in his forties in good health and CMV-seronegative. Both conserved end residues are part of each CDR3. The order of the fields is CDR3 length, D gene, clone size, J gene, V gene, CDR3 protein, CDR3 DNA. D genes are given only for firm matches. The size of a clone is reported for some rows only, either as once, few or many, or as a class for expanded clones.

>14|NA|NA|TRBJ1-1|TRBV28
CASRTPGQATEAFF
TGTGCCAGCAGGACCCCAGGGCAAGCCACTGAAGCTTTCTTT
>15|NA|NA|TRBJ2-2|TRBV7-3
CASSLRGTQTGELFF
TGTGCCAGCAGCTTAAGGGGCACCCAGACCGGGGAGCTGTTTTTT
>12|NA|NA|TRBJ1-2|TRBV6-5
CASSLDRYGYTF
TGTGCCAGCAGTTTGGACAGATATGGCTACACCTTC
>15|NA|NA|TRBJ1-6|TRBV18
CASSLRESNNSPLHF
TGTGCCAGCTCCCTCCGGGAGTCAAATAATTCACCCCTCCACTTT
>14|TRBD2|NA|TRBJ2-7|TRBV19
CASSILAGGYEQYF
TGTGCCAGTAGTATATTAGCGGGGGGCTACGAGCAGTACTTC
>16|NA|NA|TRBJ2-7|TRBV4-3
CASSQIHSPSPYEQYF
TGCGCCAGCAGCCAAATACATTCTCCTTCACCCTACGAGCAGTACTTC
>15|TRBD1|few|TRBJ1-4|TRBV18
CASSRDRAFNEKLFF
TGTGCCAGCTCACGGGACAGGGCCTTTAATGAAAAACTGTTTTTT
>15|TRBD1|NA|TRBJ2-2|TRBV10-3
CAIRDRPTNTGELFF
TGTGCCATCAGGGACAGGCCAACGAACACCGGGGAGCTGTTTTTT
>13|NA|NA|TRBJ2-3|TRBV7-2
CASSLGFGDTQYF
TGTGCCAGCAGCTTAGGGTTCGGAGATACGCAGTATTTT
>14|NA|NA|TRBJ2-5|TRBV1
CTSTSGTEKETQYF
TGCACCAGCACCTCAGGGACTGAAAAAGAGACCCAGTACTTC
>13|NA|NA|TRBJ1-5|TRBV6-5
CASSKTVNQPQHF
TGTGCCAGCAGTAAGACAGTCAATCAGCCCCAGCATTTT
>13|TRBD1|NA|TRBJ2-7|TRBV6-1
CASRGQGPYEQYF
TGTGCCAGCAGAGGACAGGGCCCCTACGAGCAGTACTTC
>14|NA|once|TRBJ1-1|TRBV28
CASHTRQVTIEAFF
TGTGCCAGCCACACCCGACAGGTTACTATCGAAGCTTTCTTT
>14|TRBD1|NA|TRBJ2-5|TRBV6-9
CAGPGQGTNETQYF
TGTGCCGGGCCGGGACAGGGTACGAATGAGACCCAGTACTTC
>14|TRBD2|few|TRBJ2-1|TRBV13
CASSFPTSGLEQFF
TGTGCCAGCAGCTTCCCGACTAGCGGTCTTGAGCAGTTCTTC
>18|TRBD2|NA|TRBJ2-3|TRBV9
CASSVTDSGISSTDTQYF
TGTGCCAGCAGCGTAACAGATAGCGGGATTTCTAGCACAGATACGCAGTATTTT
>15|NA|NA|TRBJ2-3|TRBV15
CATSRAGQSTDTQYF
TGTGCCACCAGCAGAGCGGGACAAAGCACAGATACGCAGTATTTT
>14|NA|few|TRBJ2-2|TRBV5-1
CASSGGAVLGELFF
TGCGCCAGCAGCGGGGGCGCGGTCCTCGGTGAGCTGTTTTTT
>13|NA|NA|TRBJ1-2|TRBV19
CASSIADSYGYTF
TGTGCCAGTAGTATAGCGGACAGCTATGGCTACACCTTC
>14|NA|once|TRBJ2-3|TRBV9
CASSVHSDTDTQYF
TGTGCCAGCAGCGTTCACAGTGACACAGATACGCAGTATTTT
>14|TRBD1|few|TRBJ2-1|TRBV25-1
CASTDPTGGREQFF
TGTGCCAGCACCGACCCGACAGGGGGCAGGGAGCAGTTCTTC
>13|NA|NA|TRBJ1-2|TRBV4-3
CASSQQMNYGYTF
TGCGCCAGCAGTCAACAGATGAACTATGGCTACACCTTC
>12|NA|NA|TRBJ1-2|TRBV7-2
CASSLAFVGYTF
TGTGCCAGCAGCTTAGCGTTCGTGGGCTACACCTTC
>14|NA|NA|TRBJ1-2|TRBV13
CASSSRDNRRGYTF
TGTGCCAGCAGCAGCCGGGACAACCGACGTGGCTACACCTTC
>14|TRBD2|NA|TRBJ2-5|TRBV5-1
CASSKRGPQETQYF
TGCGCCAGTTCCAAGCGGGGGCCTCAAGAGACCCAGTACTTC
>16|NA|NA|TRBJ2-6|TRBV7-2
CASSPSTGTGANVLTF
TGTGCCAGCAGCCCCTCCACAGGGACTGGGGCCAACGTCCTGACTTTC